A selection of T cell receptor beta chains follows, all from one sample in a study of blood T cell repertoires in COVID-19. The method was immunoSEQ multiplex PCR; TCRdb's version includes in-frame clones alone and lacks a portion of them. In the table there are around 120,000 clones, around 80% of which are singletons. The sequencing input was peripheral blood. These receptors all come from a man aged 70-80 years with acute or convalescent COVID-19. The conserved cysteine and the conserved F or W are not part of the CDR3 here.

v_gene	len	j_gene	CDR3aa
TRBV2	13	TRBJ2-3	ATQEGQGPADTQY
TRBV27	14	TRBJ1-6	ASSLQGPLFNSPLH
TRBV6-5	13	TRBJ2-1	ASSSNPPSYNEQF
TRBV5-5	14	TRBJ1-1	ASSLSLNTGGTEAF
TRBV3-1/TRBV3-2	11	TRBJ2-2	ASSLAGSGELF
TRBV19	11	TRBJ1-1	ASSSSPGTEAF
TRBV18	12	TRBJ1-3	ASSPGTAGNTIY
TRBV5-1	14	TRBJ1-2	ASSWGGTPRNYGYT
TRBV11-3	14	TRBJ2-5	ASSLGLAGTQETQY
TRBV7-6	14	TRBJ2-3	ASSSSLSGAGDTQY
TRBV29-1	13	TRBJ1-1	SVDGGTVQGTEAF
TRBV5-1	14	TRBJ2-2	ASRGLAGPNTGELF
TRBV24-1	16	TRBJ2-3	ATSDFSRREGGADTQY
TRBV7-3	13	TRBJ2-1	ASSSGLAGGNEQF
TRBV2	13	TRBJ1-2	ASSAPSPGSYGYT
TRBV11-1	11	TRBJ1-3	ASSPKPGNTIY
TRBV28	11	TRBJ1-2	ASSFPDRGGYT
TRBV11-3	14	TRBJ1-4	ASSLETAATNEKLF
TRBV9	15	TRBJ1-2	ASSVEASVSGHYGYT
TRBV7-2	13	TRBJ2-5	ASSPNLAAQETQY
TRBV6-5	11	TRBJ1-2	ASRGREFYGYT
TRBV30	12	TRBJ1-2	ACPSGGTSGGYT
TRBV29-1	12	TRBJ2-2	SVGWGANTGELF
TRBV29-1	11	TRBJ2-5	SVRTVLQETQY
TRBV9	9	TRBJ1-2	ASSGSDGYT
TRBV5-1	11	TRBJ2-5	ASSLAGGETQY
TRBV29-1	14	TRBJ2-1	SVVWASGGFYNEQF
TRBV29-1	11	TRBJ2-5	SRDGRDVETQY
TRBV28	11	TRBJ1-4	ASCPRVSGLLF
TRBV19	13	TRBJ2-1	ASSITSVPNSEQF
TRBV3-1/TRBV3-2	12	TRBJ2-3	ASSRDYSTDTQY
TRBV27	11	TRBJ1-5	ASSPHSNQPQH
TRBV12-3/TRBV12-4	11	TRBJ1-6	ASSTEYNSPLH
TRBV5-1	13	TRBJ1-2	ASSSRDSPPGGYT
TRBV27	12	TRBJ1-5	ASSWTGGNQPQH
TRBV7-9	12	TRBJ1-4	ASSLARGNEKLF
TRBV5-1	13	TRBJ2-3	ASRRTSGITDTQY
TRBV4-3	12	TRBJ1-4	ASSQDQGREKLF
TRBV7-2	12	TRBJ2-1	ASSLGTRYNEQF
TRBV7-3	12	TRBJ2-1	ASSLGLAGAEQF
TRBV7-3	14	TRBJ2-5	ASSPSLGGPLETQY
TRBV5-3	13	TRBJ1-4	ARSPPRVFDEKLF
TRBV4-1	14	TRBJ2-3	ASSQAERSFTDTQY
TRBV14	15	TRBJ2-1	ASSLGIGELIYNEQF
TRBV5-8	9	TRBJ2-4	ASSPRGQQY
TRBV7-2	10	TRBJ1-5	ASRRDSQPQH
TRBV30	13	TRBJ1-3	AWSGDRDRGNTIY
TRBV5-6	17	TRBJ2-2	ASSLGPHHRGPGTGELF
TRBV9	10	TRBJ1-3	ASSGDSNTIY
TRBV6-5	13	TRBJ2-1	ASKRTGGIWDEQF
TRBV27	11	TRBJ2-7	ASSETGWYEQY
TRBV9	13	TRBJ2-3	ASSVSDLGTDTQY
TRBV24-1	13	TRBJ1-2	ATSAPGQGIYGYT
TRBV6-5	14	TRBJ1-1	ASSYSSSPGDTEAF
TRBV9	10	TRBJ1-1	ASSPRGTEAF
TRBV19	13	TRBJ1-4	ASSAGTATNEKLF
TRBV6-2/TRBV6-3	14	TRBJ2-1	ASSYSRVDQRWEQF